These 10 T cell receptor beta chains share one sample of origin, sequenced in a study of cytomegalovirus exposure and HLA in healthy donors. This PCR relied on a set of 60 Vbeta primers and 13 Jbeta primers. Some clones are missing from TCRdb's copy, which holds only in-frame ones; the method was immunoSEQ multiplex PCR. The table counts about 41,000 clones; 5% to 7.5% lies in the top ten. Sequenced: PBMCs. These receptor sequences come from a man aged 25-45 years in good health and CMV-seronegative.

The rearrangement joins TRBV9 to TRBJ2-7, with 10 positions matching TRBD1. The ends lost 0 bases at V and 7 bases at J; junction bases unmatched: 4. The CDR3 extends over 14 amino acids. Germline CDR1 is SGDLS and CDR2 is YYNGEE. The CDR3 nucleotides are TGTGCCAGCAGCGTAGGACAGGGGGCAGGTGAGCAGTACTTC. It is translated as CASSVGQGAGEQYF.

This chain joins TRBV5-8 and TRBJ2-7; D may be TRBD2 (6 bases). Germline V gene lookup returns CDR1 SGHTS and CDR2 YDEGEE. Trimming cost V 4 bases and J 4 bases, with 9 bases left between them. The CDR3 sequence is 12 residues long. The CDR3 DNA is TGTGCCAGCAGCCTCAGCGGGTACGAGCAGTACTTC. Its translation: CASSLSGYEQYF.

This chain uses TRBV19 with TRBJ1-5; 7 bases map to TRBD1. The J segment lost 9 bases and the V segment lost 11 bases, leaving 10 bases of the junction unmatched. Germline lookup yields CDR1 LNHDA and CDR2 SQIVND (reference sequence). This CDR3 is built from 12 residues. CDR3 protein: CAAQGGFGPQHF. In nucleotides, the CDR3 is TGTGCCGCGCAGGGGGGTTTTGGGCCCCAGCATTTT.

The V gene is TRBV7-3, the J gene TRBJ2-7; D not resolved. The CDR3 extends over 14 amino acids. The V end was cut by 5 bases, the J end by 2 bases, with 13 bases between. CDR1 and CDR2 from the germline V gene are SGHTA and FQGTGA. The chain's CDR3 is CASSISPGPYEQYF. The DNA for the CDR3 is TGTGCCAGCAGCATATCGCCAGGCCCCTACGAGCAGTACTTC.

The DNA for the CDR3 is TGTGCCACCGGGGGGACAGGGGGCTCTAACTATGGCTACACCTTC. It specifies CATGGTGGSNYGYTF. This chain links TRBV10-3 with TRBJ1-2; 12 positions match TRBD1. CDR1 is ENHRY and CDR2 is SYGVKD in the germline V gene. The trim removed 10 bases at V and 0 bases at J, leaving 6 bases unmatched. The CDR3 has 15 residues.

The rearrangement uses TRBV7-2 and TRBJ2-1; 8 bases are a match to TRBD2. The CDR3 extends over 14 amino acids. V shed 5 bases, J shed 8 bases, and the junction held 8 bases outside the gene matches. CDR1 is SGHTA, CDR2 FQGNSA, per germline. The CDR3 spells CASSPSTSVDEQFF. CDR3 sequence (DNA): TGTGCCAGCAGCCCTTCGACTAGCGTTGATGAGCAGTTCTTC.

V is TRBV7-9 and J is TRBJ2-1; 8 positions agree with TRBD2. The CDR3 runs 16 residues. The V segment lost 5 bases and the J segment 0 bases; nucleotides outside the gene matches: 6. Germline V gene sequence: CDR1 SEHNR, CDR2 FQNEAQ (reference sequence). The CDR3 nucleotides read TGTGCCAGCAGCGGAAAGCGGGGGAGCTCCTACAATGAGCAGTTCTTC. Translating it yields CASSGKRGSSYNEQFF. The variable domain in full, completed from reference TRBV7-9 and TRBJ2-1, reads DTGVSQNPRHKITKRGQNVTFRCDPISEHNRLYWYRQTLGQGPEFLTYFQNEAQLEKSRLLSDRFSAERPKGSFSTLEIQRTEQGDSAMYLCASSGKRGSSYNEQFFGPGTRLTVL.

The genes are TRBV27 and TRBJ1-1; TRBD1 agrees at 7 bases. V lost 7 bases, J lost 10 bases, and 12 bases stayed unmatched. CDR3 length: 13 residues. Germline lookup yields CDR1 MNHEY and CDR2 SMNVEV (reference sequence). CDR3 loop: CASTNGAGGLAFF. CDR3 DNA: TGTGCCAGCACTAATGGGGCAGGGGGGCTAGCTTTCTTT.

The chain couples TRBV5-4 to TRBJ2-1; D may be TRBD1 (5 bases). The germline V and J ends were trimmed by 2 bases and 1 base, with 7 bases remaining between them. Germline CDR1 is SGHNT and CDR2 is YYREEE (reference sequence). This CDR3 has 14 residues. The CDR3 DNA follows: TGTGCCAGCAGCTTAAGGGGTTCCTACAATGAGCAGTTCTTC. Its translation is CASSLRGSYNEQFF.

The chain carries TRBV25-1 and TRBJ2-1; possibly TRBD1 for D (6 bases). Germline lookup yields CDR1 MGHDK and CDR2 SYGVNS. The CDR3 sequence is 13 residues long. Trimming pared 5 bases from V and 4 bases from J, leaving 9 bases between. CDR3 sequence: CASSSTGYNEQFF. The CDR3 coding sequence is TGTGCCAGCAGTAGCACAGGGTACAATGAGCAGTTCTTC.